This T cell receptor beta chain derives from a study of high-grade serous ovarian cancer treatment subgroups. Generated by immunoSEQ multiplex PCR, the TCRdb table keeps only in-frame clones and is missing some. The sample records around 16,000 clones, around 73% being singletons. The CDR3 is 13 amino acids. Per the germline V gene, CDR1 is LNHDA and CDR2 is SQIVND (reference sequence). Unmatched junction bases numbered 1, after V lost 1 base and J lost 6 bases. Study-wide results and limits: Without spatial data, bulk sequencing limits insight into HGSC tumor diversity. Different patients shared almost no repertoire; same-patient tumors shared roughly 0.11 to 0.8.

Tumor samples were obtained before definitive surgery or chemotherapy. With respect to this clone: Its antigen is as yet unknown.

Sequencing was done on a sample of tumor tissue. The chain has TRBV19 and TRBJ1-2, with 8 bases aligning to TRBD1. The receptor was derived from a human donor with high-grade serous ovarian cancer. The CDR3 sequence is CASSIAQGDGYTF. For the CDR3, the DNA is TGTGCCAGTAGTATAGCACAGGGGGATGGCTACACCTTC.